The present T cell receptor (beta chain) was sequenced within a study of T cell responses to AZD1222 COVID-19 vaccine. Study-level points and caveats: CD4 TCRs associated with vaccination spanned spike, dominating at 160-218 and 743-854.

In regard to this clone: Its antigen is currently unknown.

Sequenced by immunoSEQ multiplex PCR; TCRdb stores in-frame clones only, minus some. The sample holds around 140,000 clones, about 93% seen once. CDR3 length: 15 residues. The germline gives CDR1 SNHLY, CDR2 FYNNEI. V gave up 6 bases and J gave up 0 bases, with 12 bases separating them. Here the sequenced sample was peripheral blood, taken on day 0 of AZD1222 vaccination. V gene TRBV2 combines with J gene TRBJ1-5, with no clear D. This clonotype was obtained from an adult in good health. CDR3 amino acids: CASRVNLYSNQPQHF. The CDR3 bases are TGTGCCAGCAGGGTTAACCTCTATAGCAATCAGCCCCAGCATTTT. Full variable domain (missing parts from reference TRBV2 and TRBJ1-5): EPEVTQTPSHQVTQMGQEVILRCVPISNHLYFYWYRQILGQKVEFLVSFYNNEISEKSEIFDDQFSVERPDGSNFTLKIRSTKLEDSAMYFCASRVNLYSNQPQHFGDGTRLSIL.